A single T cell receptor beta chain is shown here with its context. This entry belongs to a study of blood T cell repertoires in COVID-19. In the authors' workflow: The assay estimated nucleated cells by amplifying reference gene primers. Sequencing used immunoSEQ multiplex PCR; TCRdb keeps in-frame clones, though not all of them. That table gives V, J and clone size, and the DNA gave D and trimming. The top ten clones hold about 1% of a sample with a few hundred thousand clones, around 83% of them seen once. V was pared by 0 bases and J by 4 bases, with 12 bases between. The CDR3 consists of 15 residues. Germline V lookup: CDR1 SEHNR, CDR2 FQNEAQ (reference sequence).

What was sequenced was peripheral blood. The chain couples TRBV7-9 to TRBJ2-5; D might be TRBD2 (6 bases). This TCR derives from a man aged 35-49 years with acute or convalescent COVID-19. In nucleotides, the CDR3 is TGTGCCAGCAGCTTAGCTTGGAGGGGACCAGAGACCCAGTACTTC. Translated, it gives CASSLAWRGPETQYF.